This TCR beta chain is from a study of cytomegalovirus exposure and HLA in healthy donors. PCR involved 60 Vbeta and 13 Jbeta primers. Using immunoSEQ multiplex PCR, the repertoire was profiled, and TCRdb retains in-frame clones only, with some absent. Of about 120,000 clones in the sample, over 75% were seen once. V lost 5 bases and J lost 10; bases outside the gene matches: 5. This CDR3 comprises 12 residues. CDR1 and CDR2 from the germline V gene are SGHAT and FQNNGV. Notes on this clone: Antigen specificity is unknown.

Findings of the study overall: When analyzed later, a missense DCLRE1C variant was found to be linked to TCR beta V- and J-gene trimming. Later, an analysis found that common viral pathogens appeared to be linked with several of the most significant clusters.

The V and J genes are TRBV11-2 and TRBJ1-1; 9 bases align to TRBD1. Material for sequencing was PBMCs. The clonotype originates from a man aged 40-49 years in good health and CMV-seropositive. The CDR3 loop is CASSRDRERAFF. In DNA, the CDR3 is TGTGCCAGCAGCCGGGACAGGGAAAGAGCTTTCTTT.